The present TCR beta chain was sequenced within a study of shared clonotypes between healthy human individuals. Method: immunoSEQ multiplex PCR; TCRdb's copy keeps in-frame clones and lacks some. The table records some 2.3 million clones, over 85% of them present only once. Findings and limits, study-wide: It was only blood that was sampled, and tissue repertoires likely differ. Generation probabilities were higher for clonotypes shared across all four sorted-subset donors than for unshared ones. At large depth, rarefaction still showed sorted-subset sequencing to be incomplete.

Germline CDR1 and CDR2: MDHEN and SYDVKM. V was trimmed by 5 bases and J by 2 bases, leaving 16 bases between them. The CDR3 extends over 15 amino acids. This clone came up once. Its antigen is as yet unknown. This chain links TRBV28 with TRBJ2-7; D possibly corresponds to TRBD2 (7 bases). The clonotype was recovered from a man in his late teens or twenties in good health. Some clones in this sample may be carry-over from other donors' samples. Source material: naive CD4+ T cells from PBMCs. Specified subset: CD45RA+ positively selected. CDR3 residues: CASSPLRGGTYEQYF. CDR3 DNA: TGTGCCAGCAGTCCCCTGAGGGGGGGAACCTACGAGCAGTACTTC.